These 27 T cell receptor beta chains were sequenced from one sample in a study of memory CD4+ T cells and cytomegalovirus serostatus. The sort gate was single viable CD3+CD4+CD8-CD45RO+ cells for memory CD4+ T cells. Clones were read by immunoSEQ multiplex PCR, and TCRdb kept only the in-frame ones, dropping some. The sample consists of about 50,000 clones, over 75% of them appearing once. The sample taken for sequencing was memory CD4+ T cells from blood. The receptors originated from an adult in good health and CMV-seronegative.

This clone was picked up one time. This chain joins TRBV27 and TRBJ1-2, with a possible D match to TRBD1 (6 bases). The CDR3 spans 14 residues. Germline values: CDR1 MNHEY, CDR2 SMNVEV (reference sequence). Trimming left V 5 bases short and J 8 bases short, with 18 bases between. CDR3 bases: TGTGCCAGCAGTCCCCTCCCTGTAGGACAGGGCTACACCTTC. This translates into CASSPLPVGQGYTF.

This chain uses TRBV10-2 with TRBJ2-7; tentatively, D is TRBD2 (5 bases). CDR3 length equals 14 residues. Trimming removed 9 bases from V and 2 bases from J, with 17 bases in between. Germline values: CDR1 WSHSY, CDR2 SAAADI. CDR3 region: CASSLLGRPYEQYF. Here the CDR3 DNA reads TGCGCCAGTTCCCTGTTGGGGAGACCCTACGAGCAGTACTTC.

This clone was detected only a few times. CDR3 region: CASSRVVRDVLEGEKLFF. The DNA for the CDR3 is TGTGCCAGCAGCCGTGTCGTCAGGGACGTTTTAGAAGGCGAAAAACTGTTTTTT. The J gene is TRBJ1-4, the V gene TRBV7-9; TRBD1 is a possible D gene (5 bases). This CDR3 has 18 residues. Germline V gene sequence: CDR1 SEHNR, CDR2 FQNEAQ (reference sequence). The V end lost 5 bases, the J end lost 8 bases, and 27 bases lay between the germline ends.

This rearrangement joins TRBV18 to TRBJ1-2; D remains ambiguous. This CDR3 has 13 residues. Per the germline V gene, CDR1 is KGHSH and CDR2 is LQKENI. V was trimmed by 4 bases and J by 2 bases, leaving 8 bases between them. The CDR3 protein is CASSRAENYGYTF. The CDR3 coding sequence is TGTGCCAGCTCACGCGCGGAGAACTATGGCTACACCTTC.

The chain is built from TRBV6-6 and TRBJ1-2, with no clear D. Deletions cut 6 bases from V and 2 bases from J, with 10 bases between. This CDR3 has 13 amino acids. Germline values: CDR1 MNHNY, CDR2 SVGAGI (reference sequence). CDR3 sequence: CASSDTGNYGYTF. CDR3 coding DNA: TGTGCCAGCAGCGACACGGGGAACTATGGCTACACCTTC.

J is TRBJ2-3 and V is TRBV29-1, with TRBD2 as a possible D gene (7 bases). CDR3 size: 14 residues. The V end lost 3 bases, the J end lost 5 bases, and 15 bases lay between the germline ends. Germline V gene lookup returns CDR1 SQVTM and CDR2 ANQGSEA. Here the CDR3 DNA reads TGCAGCGTTGACGGGGGGCCCTATAAAGATACGCAGTATTTT. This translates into CSVDGGPYKDTQYF.

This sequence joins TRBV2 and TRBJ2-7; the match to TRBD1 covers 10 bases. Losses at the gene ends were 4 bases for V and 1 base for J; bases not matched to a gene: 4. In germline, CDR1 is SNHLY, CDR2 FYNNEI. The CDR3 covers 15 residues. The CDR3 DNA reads TGTGCCAGCAGTGTAGACAGGGGGCAATCCTACGAGCAGTACTTC. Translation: CASSVDRGQSYEQYF. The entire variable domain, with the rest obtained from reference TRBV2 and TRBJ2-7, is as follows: EPEVTQTPSHQVTQMGQEVILRCVPISNHLYFYWYRQILGQKVEFLVSFYNNEISEKSEIFDDQFSVERPDGSNFTLKIRSTKLEDSAMYFCASSVDRGQSYEQYFGPGTRLTVT.

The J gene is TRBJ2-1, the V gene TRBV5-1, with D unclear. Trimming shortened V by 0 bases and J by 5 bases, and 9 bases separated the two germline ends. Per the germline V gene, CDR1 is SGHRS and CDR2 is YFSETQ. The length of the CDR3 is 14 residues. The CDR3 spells CASSLADEHNEQFF. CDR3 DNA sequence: TGCGCCAGCAGCTTGGCGGACGAACACAATGAGCAGTTCTTC.

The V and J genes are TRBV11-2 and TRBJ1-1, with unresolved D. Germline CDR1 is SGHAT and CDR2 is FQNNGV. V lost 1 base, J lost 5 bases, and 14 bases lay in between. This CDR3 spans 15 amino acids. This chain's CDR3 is CASSLVYGLGTEAFF. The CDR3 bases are TGTGCCAGCAGCTTAGTATACGGGTTAGGGACTGAAGCTTTCTTT.

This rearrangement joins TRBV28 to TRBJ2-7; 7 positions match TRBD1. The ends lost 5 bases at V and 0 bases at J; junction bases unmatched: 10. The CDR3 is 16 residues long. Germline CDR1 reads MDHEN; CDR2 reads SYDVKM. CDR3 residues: CASSDDRDGISYEQYF. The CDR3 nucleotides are TGTGCCAGCAGTGATGACAGGGACGGGATCTCCTACGAGCAGTACTTC. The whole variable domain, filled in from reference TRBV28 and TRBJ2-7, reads DVKVTQSSRYLVKRTGEKVFLECVQDMDHENMFWYRQDPGLGLRLIYFSYDVKMKEKGDIPEGYSVSREKKERFSLILESASTNQTSMYLCASSDDRDGISYEQYFGPGTRLTVT.

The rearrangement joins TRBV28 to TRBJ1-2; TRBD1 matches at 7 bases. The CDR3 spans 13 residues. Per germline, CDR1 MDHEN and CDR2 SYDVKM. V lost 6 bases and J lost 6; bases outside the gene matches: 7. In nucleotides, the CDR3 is TGTGCCAGCAGCCTAGGGGACAGAAATGGCTACACCTTC. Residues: CASSLGDRNGYTF.

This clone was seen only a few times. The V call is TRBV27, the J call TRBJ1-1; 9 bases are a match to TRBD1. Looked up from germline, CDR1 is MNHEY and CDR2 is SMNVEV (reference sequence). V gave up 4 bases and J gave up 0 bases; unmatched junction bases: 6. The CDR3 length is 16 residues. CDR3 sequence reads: CASSSPTGGVNTEAFF. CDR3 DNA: TGTGCCAGCAGTTCTCCGACAGGGGGTGTGAACACTGAAGCTTTCTTT.

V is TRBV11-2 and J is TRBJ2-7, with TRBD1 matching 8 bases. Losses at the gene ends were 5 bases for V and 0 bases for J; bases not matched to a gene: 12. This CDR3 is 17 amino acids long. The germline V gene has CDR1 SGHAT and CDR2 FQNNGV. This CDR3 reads CASSPRRDRISSYEQYF. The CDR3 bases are TGTGCCAGCAGCCCAAGACGGGACAGGATCAGCTCCTACGAGCAGTACTTC.

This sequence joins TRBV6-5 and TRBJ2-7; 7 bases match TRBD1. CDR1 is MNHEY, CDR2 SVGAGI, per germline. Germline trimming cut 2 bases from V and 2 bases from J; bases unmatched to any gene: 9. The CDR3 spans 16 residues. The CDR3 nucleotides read TGTGCCAGCAGTTACCTCTCGGCCACAGGGGCCTACGAGCAGTACTTC. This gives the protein CASSYLSATGAYEQYF.

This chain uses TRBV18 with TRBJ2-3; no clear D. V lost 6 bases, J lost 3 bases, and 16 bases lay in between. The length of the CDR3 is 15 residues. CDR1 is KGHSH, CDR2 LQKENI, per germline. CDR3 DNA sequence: TGTGCCAGCTCGCTTACTCCGGACGGAACAGATACGCAGTATTTT. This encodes CASSLTPDGTDTQYF.

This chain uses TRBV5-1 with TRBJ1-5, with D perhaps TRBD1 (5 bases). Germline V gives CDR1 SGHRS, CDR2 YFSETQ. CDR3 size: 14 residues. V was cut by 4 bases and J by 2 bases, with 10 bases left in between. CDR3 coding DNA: TGCGCCAGCAGCGTGCTAGGGGGCAATCAGCCCCAGCATTTT. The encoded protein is CASSVLGGNQPQHF.

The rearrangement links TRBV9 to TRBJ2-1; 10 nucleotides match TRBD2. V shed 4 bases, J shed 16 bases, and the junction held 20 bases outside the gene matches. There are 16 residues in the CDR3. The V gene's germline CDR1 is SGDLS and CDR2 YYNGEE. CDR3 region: CASSPMEIQRGGDKFF. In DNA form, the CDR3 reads TGTGCCAGCAGCCCCATGGAAATCCAGCGGGGGGGTGATAAATTCTTC.

The CDR3 sequence: CASSGLHGEETQYF. The DNA of the CDR3 is TGTGCCAGCAGTGGCCTGCACGGTGAAGAGACCCAGTACTTC. This chain links TRBV6-4 with TRBJ2-5; D is unresolved. CDR1 and CDR2 (germline): MRHNA, SNTAGT. CDR3 length equals 14 residues. V dropped 4 bases and J dropped 3 bases, with 12 bases sitting between them.

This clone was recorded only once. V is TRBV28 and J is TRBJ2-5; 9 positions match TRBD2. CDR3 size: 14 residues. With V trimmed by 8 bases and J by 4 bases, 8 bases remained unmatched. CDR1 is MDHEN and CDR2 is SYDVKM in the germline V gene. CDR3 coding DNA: TGTGCCAGCGAAGCGGGAGGATCTCGAGAGACCCAGTACTTC. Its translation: CASEAGGSRETQYF.

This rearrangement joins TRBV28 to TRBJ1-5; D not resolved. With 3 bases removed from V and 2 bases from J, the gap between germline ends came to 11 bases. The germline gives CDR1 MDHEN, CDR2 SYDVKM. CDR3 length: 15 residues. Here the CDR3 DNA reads TGTGCCAGCAGTTTTACGGTAAGAGGCAATCAGCCCCAGCATTTT. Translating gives CASSFTVRGNQPQHF.

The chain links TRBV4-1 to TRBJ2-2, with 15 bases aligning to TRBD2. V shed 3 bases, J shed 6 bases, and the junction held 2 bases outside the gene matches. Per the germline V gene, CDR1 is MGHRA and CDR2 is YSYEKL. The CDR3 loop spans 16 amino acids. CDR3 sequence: CASSHGLAGGAGELFF. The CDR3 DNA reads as TGCGCCAGCAGCCACGGACTAGCGGGAGGGGCCGGGGAGCTGTTTTTT.

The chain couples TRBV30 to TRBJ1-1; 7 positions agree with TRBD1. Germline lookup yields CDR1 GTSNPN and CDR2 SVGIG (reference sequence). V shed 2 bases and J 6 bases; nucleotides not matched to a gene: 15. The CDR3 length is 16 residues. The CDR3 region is CAWSSGTALRGSEAFF. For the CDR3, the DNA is TGTGCCTGGAGTTCCGGGACAGCCCTAAGGGGATCTGAAGCTTTCTTT.

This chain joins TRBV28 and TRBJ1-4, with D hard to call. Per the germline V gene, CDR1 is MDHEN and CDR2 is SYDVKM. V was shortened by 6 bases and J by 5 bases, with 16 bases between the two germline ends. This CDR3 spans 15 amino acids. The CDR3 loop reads CASRHHRVRNEKLFF. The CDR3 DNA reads TGTGCCAGCAGGCACCATCGAGTTAGGAATGAAAAACTGTTTTTT.

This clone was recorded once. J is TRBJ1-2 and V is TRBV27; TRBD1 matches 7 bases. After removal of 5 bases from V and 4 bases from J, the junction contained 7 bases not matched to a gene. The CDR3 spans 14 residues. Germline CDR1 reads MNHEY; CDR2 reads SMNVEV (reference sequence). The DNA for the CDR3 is TGTGCCAGCAGTCCCTTCCGGGACAGCTATGGCTACACCTTC. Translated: CASSPFRDSYGYTF.

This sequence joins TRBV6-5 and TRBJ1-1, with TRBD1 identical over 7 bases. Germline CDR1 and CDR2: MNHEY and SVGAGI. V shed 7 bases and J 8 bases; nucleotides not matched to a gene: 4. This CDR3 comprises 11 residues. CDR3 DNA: TGTGCCAGCAACTCCAGGGGGGAAGCTTTCTTT. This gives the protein CASNSRGEAFF.

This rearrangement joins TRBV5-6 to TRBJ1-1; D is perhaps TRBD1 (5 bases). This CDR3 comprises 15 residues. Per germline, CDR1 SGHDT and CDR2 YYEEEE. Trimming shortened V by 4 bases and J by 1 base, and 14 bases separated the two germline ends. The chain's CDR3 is CASSPGTGRNTEAFF. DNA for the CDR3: TGTGCCAGCAGCCCTGGGACCGGCCGGAACACTGAAGCTTTCTTT.

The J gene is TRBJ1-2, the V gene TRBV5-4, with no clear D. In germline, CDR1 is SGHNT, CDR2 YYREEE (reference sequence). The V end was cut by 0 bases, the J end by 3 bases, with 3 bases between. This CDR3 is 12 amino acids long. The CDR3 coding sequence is TGTGCCAGCAGCTTGGAGGACTATGGCTACACCTTC. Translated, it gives CASSLEDYGYTF.